One and the same sample provided the 25 T cell receptor beta chains below, sequenced in a study of cytomegalovirus exposure and HLA in healthy donors. 13 Jbeta primers and 60 Vbeta primers were used for the PCR. Sequencing used immunoSEQ multiplex PCR; TCRdb keeps in-frame clones, though not all of them. This table holds 150,000 or so clones, nearly 80% found once. Sequencing input: PBMCs. The source of these receptors is a man aged 25-45 years in good health and CMV-seropositive.

The gene calls are TRBV28 and TRBJ1-6; 9 bases are a match to TRBD1. V lost 6 bases to trimming and J lost 7 bases; unmatched junction nucleotides: 7. CDR3 length equals 15 residues. Germline V gene data show CDR1 as MDHEN and CDR2 as SYDVKM. CDR3 sequence reads: CASRPQGAWNSPLHF. The CDR3 nucleotides are TGTGCCAGCAGACCACAGGGGGCGTGGAATTCACCCCTCCACTTT. Combining the CDR3 with reference TRBV28 and TRBJ1-6 gives the whole variable domain DVKVTQSSRYLVKRTGEKVFLECVQDMDHENMFWYRQDPGLGLRLIYFSYDVKMKEKGDIPEGYSVSREKKERFSLILESASTNQTSMYLCASRPQGAWNSPLHFGNGTRLTVT.

The rearrangement joins TRBV7-2 to TRBJ1-2, with D uncertain. The CDR3 is made up of 15 amino acids. Germline V gene data show CDR1 as SGHTA and CDR2 as FQGNSA. With 3 bases removed from V and 4 bases from J, the gap between germline ends came to 15 bases. The DNA of the CDR3 is TGTGCCAGCAGCTTGATCGGGGAAGGAGGCTATGGCTACACCTTC. Protein product: CASSLIGEGGYGYTF.

The chain combines TRBV6-5 with TRBJ1-2, with a weak D call TRBD1 (5 bases). The CDR3 covers 15 residues. Germline CDR1 and CDR2: MNHEY and SVGAGI. V was clipped by 3 bases and J by 6 bases, with 17 bases between them. CDR3 loop: CASSYYSGASDGYTF. CDR3 bases: TGTGCCAGCAGTTATTACAGCGGGGCTTCGGATGGCTACACCTTC.

CDR3 amino acids: CASSLEVGRVYEQYF. CDR3 nucleotide sequence: TGTGCCAGCAGCTTAGAAGTGGGCAGGGTTTACGAGCAGTACTTC. This rearrangement joins TRBV7-9 to TRBJ2-7, with D tentatively TRBD1 (5 bases). The CDR3 is 15 amino acids. Germline-derived CDR1 and CDR2 are SEHNR and FQNEAQ (reference sequence). The V and J ends lost 1 base and 4 bases respectively, with 14 bases between them.

The sample holds one count of this clone. The V call is TRBV7-6, the J call TRBJ2-2; unclear D gene. The length of the CDR3 is 14 residues. V dropped 2 bases and J dropped 6 bases, with 10 bases sitting between them. Germline V gene sequence: CDR1 SGHVS, CDR2 FNYEAQ. The CDR3 bases are TGTGCCAGCAGCTTAATGCTAGGCGCCGGGGAGCTGTTTTTT. It translates to CASSLMLGAGELFF.

The chain joins TRBV10-3 to TRBJ2-2; 7 bases are shared with TRBD1. V lost 3 bases to trimming and J lost 4 bases; unmatched junction nucleotides: 2. The CDR3 covers 14 residues. In germline, CDR1 is ENHRY, CDR2 SYGVKD. The CDR3 loop is CAISEQGTTGELFF. CDR3 sequence (DNA): TGTGCCATCAGTGAACAGGGGACCACCGGGGAGCTGTTTTTT.

The table lists this clone with a few counts. The V and J genes are TRBV10-1 and TRBJ2-5; 7 bases agree with TRBD2. CDR3 length equals 14 residues. From germline, CDR1 is WNHNN and CDR2 SYGVQD (reference sequence). With V trimmed by 3 bases and J by 5 bases, 6 bases remained unmatched. The CDR3 spells CASSDGGVGETQYF. CDR3 coding DNA: TGCGCCAGCAGTGATGGGGGGGTCGGTGAGACCCAGTACTTC.

This clone occurred once. This chain joins TRBV7-8 and TRBJ2-7, with a tentative D call TRBD1 (5 bases). This CDR3 has 15 residues. V was shortened by 6 bases and J by 5 bases, with 20 bases between the two germline ends. Germline CDR1 reads SGHVS; CDR2 reads FQNEAQ. The DNA of the CDR3 is TGTGCCAGCAGGAAAGGGGCGGCCACAAGCGACGAGCAGTACTTC. It is translated as CASRKGAATSDEQYF.

A few counts support this clone. The rearrangement links TRBV7-2 to TRBJ2-5, with D tentatively TRBD2 (6 bases). Germline V CDR1 and CDR2: SGHTA, FQGNSA. The V gene lost 5 bases and the J gene lost 2 bases, with 12 bases spanning the gap. The CDR3 sequence is 14 residues long. The CDR3 reads CASSAGLTQETQYF. In DNA, the CDR3 is TGTGCCAGCAGCGCGGGACTTACACAAGAGACCCAGTACTTC.

The chain employs TRBV7-9 and TRBJ1-2; D gene uncertain. This CDR3 spans 14 amino acids. Trimming cost V 1 base and J 2 bases, with 8 bases left between them. The germline CDR1 and CDR2 sequences are SEHNR and FQNEAQ (reference sequence). The CDR3 region is CASSLGYRNYGYTF. The CDR3 coding sequence is TGTGCCAGCAGCTTAGGATACCGGAACTATGGCTACACCTTC.

The chain couples TRBV9 to TRBJ2-1; 7 bases fit TRBD2. CDR3 length equals 15 residues. The V gene end was trimmed by 0 bases and the J gene end by 2 bases; junction bases not matched to a gene: 2. In germline, CDR1 is SGDLS, CDR2 YYNGEE. CDR3 nucleotide sequence: TGTGCCAGCAGCGTAGGGGGGGGGACCTACAATGAGCAGTTCTTC. Amino acid sequence: CASSVGGGTYNEQFF.

The chain is built from TRBV5-1 and TRBJ2-2, with D hard to call. Trimming shortened V by 0 bases and J by 1 base, and 7 bases separated the two germline ends. Germline loops: CDR1 SGHRS, CDR2 YFSETQ. The CDR3 length is 15 residues. The CDR3 loop is CASSLGLENTGELFF. The CDR3 coding sequence is TGCGCCAGCAGCTTGGGACTGGAGAACACCGGGGAGCTGTTTTTT.

The V call is TRBV15, the J call TRBJ2-5; 13 bases are a match to TRBD2. The CDR3 consists of 15 residues. The J segment lost 4 bases and the V segment lost 4 bases, leaving 3 bases of the junction unmatched. CDR1 LNHNV and CDR2 YYDKDF come from the germline V gene (reference sequence). The CDR3 is CATSIRTSGRETQYF. CDR3 sequence (DNA): TGTGCCACCAGCATTAGGACTAGCGGGAGAGAGACCCAGTACTTC.

In its sample, this clone was seen a few times. The chain recombines TRBV5-6 with TRBJ1-5, with D unclear. V shed 2 bases and J shed 7 bases, with 7 bases lying between them. Germline V gene data show CDR1 as SGHDT and CDR2 as YYEEEE. The CDR3 contains 12 residues. DNA for the CDR3: TGTGCCAGCAGCTTAGGAGAACAGCCCCAGCATTTT. Protein sequence: CASSLGEQPQHF.

The rearrangement uses TRBV18 and TRBJ2-1; TRBD1 matches 12 bases. CDR1 KGHSH and CDR2 LQKENI come from the germline V gene. J was trimmed by 8 bases and V by 3 bases; bases with no gene match: 5. The CDR3 sequence is 15 residues long. The CDR3 region has the DNA TGTGCCAGCTCACCGTCGGGACAGGGGGCTGATGAGCAGTTCTTC. Protein product: CASSPSGQGADEQFF.

The genes are TRBV5-4 and TRBJ1-2, with 8 bases matching TRBD1. CDR1 SGHNT and CDR2 YYREEE come from the germline V gene (reference sequence). The CDR3 covers 14 residues. The junction had 6 bases not matched to a gene; V was cut back by 4 bases and J by 4 bases. This CDR3 reads CASSQPTGGYGYTF. The CDR3 DNA is TGTGCCAGCAGCCAACCAACAGGGGGCTATGGCTACACCTTC.

J is TRBJ2-3 and V is TRBV5-4, with 8 nucleotides matching TRBD2. V shed 4 bases and J 4 bases; nucleotides not matched to a gene: 8. CDR3 length equals 15 residues. Germline-derived CDR1 and CDR2 are SGHNT and YYREEE (reference sequence). Here the CDR3 DNA reads TGTGCCAGCAGCCAAGGGACTAGTCGGGCAGATACGCAGTATTTT. It specifies CASSQGTSRADTQYF.

The CDR3 nucleotides read TGTGCCACCAGCAAGGCAGGGTGGCAAGAGACCCAGTACTTC. Translating it yields CATSKAGWQETQYF. V is TRBV15 and J is TRBJ2-5, with D possibly TRBD1 on 5 matching bases. Germline values: CDR1 LNHNV, CDR2 YYDKDF (reference sequence). This CDR3 is built from 14 residues. Trimming removed 4 bases from V and 2 bases from J, with 11 bases in between.

The genes are TRBV5-4 and TRBJ1-2, with D uncertain. The CDR3 covers 16 residues. V was cut by 0 bases and J by 0 bases, with 12 bases left in between. From germline, CDR1 is SGHNT and CDR2 YYREEE (reference sequence). The CDR3 loop is CASSLVAVNANYGYTF. DNA of the CDR3: TGTGCCAGCAGCTTGGTCGCAGTCAACGCTAACTATGGCTACACCTTC. The complete variable domain, with remaining parts taken from reference TRBV5-4 and TRBJ1-2, reads ETGVTQSPTHLIKTRGQQVTLRCSSQSGHNTVSWYQQALGQGPQFIFQYYREEENGRGNFPPRFSGLQFPNYSSELNVNALELDDSALYLCASSLVAVNANYGYTFGSGTRLTVV.

The chain joins TRBV4-2 to TRBJ2-3, with D possibly TRBD2 on 6 matching bases. Germline CDR1 reads LGHNA; CDR2 reads YNFKEQ. The ends were cut back, 4 bases at V and 0 bases at J, with 14 bases in the middle. This CDR3 is 16 amino acids long. The CDR3 loop is CASSPRPSVSTDTQYF. The DNA of the CDR3 is TGTGCCAGCAGCCCCAGACCTAGCGTTAGCACAGATACGCAGTATTTT.

The chain links TRBV19 to TRBJ1-2; possible D gene TRBD1, 6 bases. The CDR3 runs to 16 residues. CDR1 LNHDA and CDR2 SQIVND come from the germline V gene (reference sequence). Deletions cut 5 bases from V and 2 bases from J, with 18 bases between. CDR3 sequence reads: CASSSPRQQGNYGYTF. The CDR3 coding sequence is TGTGCCAGTAGTTCTCCGAGACAACAGGGCAACTATGGCTACACCTTC.

The chain has TRBV15 and TRBJ2-5; D perhaps matches TRBD2 (5 bases). There are 16 residues in the CDR3. Per the germline V gene, CDR1 is LNHNV and CDR2 is YYDKDF (reference sequence). The V and J ends lost 0 bases and 2 bases respectively, with 13 bases between them. DNA for the CDR3: TGTGCCACCAGCAGAGATCTCGTTAGGAGGCAAGAGACCCAGTACTTC. It translates to CATSRDLVRRQETQYF.

Notes on this clone: Other DNA variants within this sample encode the same CDR3. The chain links TRBV6-6 to TRBJ1-1; D uncertain. The germline V gene encodes CDR1 MNHNY and CDR2 SVGAGI (reference sequence). The ends were cut back, 0 bases at V and 1 base at J, with 3 bases in the middle. CDR3 length equals 13 residues. In DNA, the CDR3 is TGTGCCAGCAGTTACTCTCGGAACACTGAAGCTTTCTTT. Its protein product is CASSYSRNTEAFF.

The gene calls are TRBV4-1 and TRBJ2-3, with 10 bases that match TRBD2. With V trimmed by 4 bases and J by 4 bases, 14 bases remained unmatched. The V gene's germline CDR1 is MGHRA and CDR2 YSYEKL. The CDR3 has 18 amino acids. The CDR3 region is CASSLGGLAGVSADTQYF. In DNA, the CDR3 is TGCGCCAGCAGCCTGGGGGGGCTAGCGGGAGTATCCGCAGATACGCAGTATTTT.

This clone was counted only a few times. This chain joins TRBV15 and TRBJ1-6, with TRBD1 as a possible D gene (5 bases). The CDR3 is 12 amino acids. The V end was cut by 4 bases, the J end by 12 bases, with 10 bases between. Germline V CDR1 and CDR2: LNHNV, YYDKDF (reference sequence). DNA of the CDR3: TGTGCCACCAGCACCCACGGGGGACCCCTCCACTTT. Translating gives CATSTHGGPLHF. The full variable domain, completed using reference TRBV15 and TRBJ1-6, is DAMVIQNPRYQVTQFGKPVTLSCSQTLNHNVMYWYQQKSSQAPKLLFHYYDKDFNNEADTPDNFQSRRPNTSFCFLDIRSPGLGDTAMYLCATSTHGGPLHFGNGTRLTVT.